This paragraph reports one T cell receptor (beta chain). Its antigen is undetermined. Sorting was done in triplicate for each CD8+ T cell subset (about 320,000 cells each). CD45RO-CCR7+CD27+CD95- characterized naive CD8+ T cells. The TRB libraries of cDNA were built by UMI-labeled 5' RACE. After re-calling the 5' RACE reads, TCRdb lists one entry per CDR3 protein, DNA absent. The repertoire table contains under 85,000 distinct CDR3 sequences. The data stem from a study of CXCR3-negative and CXCR3-positive naive CD8 T cells. The study's findings and limits: TRBV-TRBJ usage was similar across naive CXCR3 subsets but distinct in memory cells. TRB CDR3s of CXCR3-positive naive cells were more hydrophobic than those of CXCR3-negative naive cells. With surface CD5 comparable between naive subsets, TCR strength was estimated using properties derived from the TRB CDR3.

Germline V lookup: CDR1 LGHDT, CDR2 YNNKEL (reference sequence). The CDR3 consists of 20 residues. The clonotype comes from a human donor in good health. Some clones in this sample may be carry-over from other donors' samples. V is TRBV3-1 and J is TRBJ2-1; there is no DNA to check the TCRdb D call of TRBD2. Sequenced sample: naive CXCR3+ CD8+ T cells from blood. The subset denotes: CD45RO-CCR7+CD27+CD95- naive CD8+ T cells expressing CXCR3 (TNR3+). The CDR3 region is CASNELAGGRFQSSYNEQFF.